The clone carrying this T cell receptor (beta chain) was counted a single time. This specimen comes from a study of blood T cell repertoires in COVID-19. Study background: Acute and convalescent COVID-19 specimens originated in the United States, Italy and Spain. The cDNA or gDNA used as material had been derived from T cells, B-cell-depleted T cells, or PBMCs.

Source study methods: Reference gene primer amplification yielded estimated nucleated cell counts. TCRdb's copy holds only in-frame clones and misses some; the assay was immunoSEQ multiplex PCR. The V and J calls and clone size were taken over from that table, and D and trimming were inferred from the DNA. The repertoire holds 200,000 to 300,000 clones, with 75% to 85% as singletons. The TCR sequence derives from a woman in her 70s with acute or convalescent COVID-19. The specimen sequenced was peripheral blood.

For the CDR3, the DNA is TGTGCCAGCAGCCTTCCGGACAGGGAACTCTACTTC. Its protein is CASSLPDRELYF. The V and J genes are TRBV5-4 and TRBJ2-7; 8 nucleotides match TRBD1. The CDR3 runs 12 residues. The V and J ends lost 4 bases and 13 bases, in that order; junction bases with no gene match: 10. The V gene's germline CDR1 is SGHNT and CDR2 YYREEE (reference sequence).